This T cell receptor (beta chain) stems from a study of cytomegalovirus exposure and HLA in healthy donors. This clone was picked up many times. CDR3 size: 16 residues. Germline CDR1 and CDR2: MNHNY and SVGAGI (reference sequence). Trimming at V came to 6 bases and at J to 2 bases, leaving 5 bases not matched to a gene. PCR was performed using 60 Vbeta and 13 Jbeta primers. The repertoire was sequenced with immunoSEQ multiplex PCR; TCRdb's copy has only in-frame clones and lacks some. The repertoire holds about 80,000 clones, with around 60% as singletons. The sample consisted of PBMCs. The chain carries TRBV6-6 and TRBJ2-3, with TRBD2 matching 13 bases. This receptor was identified in a male donor in good health and CMV-seropositive. This CDR3 is CASRSGTSGVTDTQYF. The CDR3 DNA follows: TGTGCCAGCAGATCCGGGACTAGCGGGGTCACAGATACGCAGTATTTT.